This T cell receptor beta chain was found in a study of blood T cell repertoires in COVID-19. The CDR3 consists of 15 residues. V was shortened by 0 bases and J by 7 bases, with 13 bases between the two germline ends. Looked up from germline, CDR1 is SGHKS and CDR2 is YYEKEE (reference sequence). Generated by immunoSEQ multiplex PCR, the TCRdb table keeps only in-frame clones and is missing some. The sample records some 290,000 clones, approximately 91% being singletons. Enrollees, roughly 18 to 89 years old, lived in roughly 24 US areas. The study assigned cohorts using participant-reported clinical history. Within 2 weeks of study entry, exposed participants had contacted a PCR-confirmed or clinician-diagnosed COVID-19 case.

The sequencing input was PBMCs or T cells enriched from blood (not recorded which). V usage is TRBV5-5 and J usage is TRBJ2-2, with D possibly matching TRBD1 (6 bases). This clonotype was sampled from a young woman who had been exposed to COVID-19. CDR3 sequence: CASSLADTRGGELFF. The DNA for the CDR3 is TGTGCCAGCAGCTTGGCAGACACCAGGGGCGGGGAGCTGTTTTTT. The whole variable domain, filled in from reference TRBV5-5 and TRBJ2-2, reads DAGVTQSPTHLIKTRGQQVTLRCSPISGHKSVSWYQQVLGQGPQFIFQYYEKEERGRGNFPDRFSARQFPNYSSELNVNALLLGDSALYLCASSLADTRGGELFFGEGSRLTVL.